This T cell receptor (beta chain) was found in a study of vaccination effects on CD4 cells after COVID-19 (dated 2022 in TCRdb). Regarding the complete study: Post-vaccine samples across the study were collected a median of 72 days after the second dose, with a range of 14 to 241. The study compared SARS-CoV-2 spike-specific CD4+ TCR repertoires before and after mRNA vaccination in COVID-19 convalescent patients and infection-naive vaccine recipients. A total of 9 to 11 COVID-19 convalescent patients and several SARS-CoV-2-naive healthy vaccine recipients were included in the full study. Cultures from other donors in the study were sequenced using the Oncomine TCR Beta short-read assay on an Illumina iSeq 100.

The library was produced with the immunoSEQ multiplex PCR assay. TCR beta CDR3 sequencing was performed on DNA from the cultured, isolated CD4+ T cells. On the study's bioinformatics: Non-productive TCR sequences were removed and reads were trimmed to the CDR3 region, keeping CDR3s of at least 7 amino acids. The MANAFEST web app was used to identify antigen-specific clonotypes by comparing expansion in peptide wells with expansion in reference cultures. Positive clones required FDR<0.05 expansion versus reference and all other wells, odds ratio above 5, and frequency above 0.1% in two replicate wells. A clonotype was called cross-reactive if it was significantly expanded both in SARS-CoV-2 spike wells and in at least one common cold coronavirus spike condition. Levenshtein distance calculated with the stringdist R package was used to assess CDR3 similarity, and unrooted trees were constructed with ape in R 3.6.1. What TCRdb holds here is the immuneACCESS table cut down to in-frame rearrangements. Part of the clones is not present; checked against another copy, under half of the missing clones reflect an unresolved V gene, and the others are unexplained. V and J calls and clone size are those listed in that table; D and trimming were worked out from the DNA. This sample is represented by 67,000 or so clones; 70% to 90% of them were singletons. 1.2% of the sample is taken by the ten largest.

Worth noting for this clone: There is no known antigen for this receptor. Per-nucleotide qualities are absent, and no much larger clonotype sits a single base away.

To identify antigen-specific CD4+ T cell clonotypes by their expansion, the ViraFEST assay first stimulated PBMC with viral peptide pools and then applied TCR sequencing. After approximately 11 days of culture, CD4+ T cells were isolated with the EasySep CD4+ T cell isolation kit. Each participant received two doses of an mRNA SARS-CoV-2 vaccine, either BNT162b2 or mRNA-1273. The absence of prior SARS-CoV-2 infection in healthy vaccine recipients was confirmed by negative nucleocapsid antibodies before and after vaccination. A few million PBMC per well were cultured in IMDM with 5% human AB serum, roughly 10 IU/ml IL-2 and gentamicin, plus 10 ug/ml peptides. Half of the culture medium was replaced with fresh IL-2-containing medium on days 3 and 7. Unless noted otherwise, every peptide stimulation condition was cultured in triplicate wells. Using Ficoll-Paque Plus gradient centrifugation, PBMC were separated from whole blood and then either used fresh or cryopreserved at -140C. Overlapping peptide pools spanned the spike proteins of SARS-CoV-2 and the common cold coronaviruses HCoV-NL63, HCoV-OC43 and HCoV-229E. Genomic DNA was extracted from cultured CD4+ T cells with the QIAamp micro DNA kit.

The CDR3 runs 16 residues from the cysteine to the phenylalanine. The retained sequence is limited to the CDR3, 48 bases, with the frame set at the first base. Looking up the germline V gene (reference sequence) yields CDR1 LNHDA and CDR2 SQIVND. Germline trimming amounts to 9 bases on V and 4 bases on J, with 15 as the count of junction bases outside the gene matches. On the study overall, not on this receptor specifically: In healthy vaccine recipients, vaccine-induced clones were almost all SARS-CoV-2 mono-reactive, with only 1 of 255 cross-reactive with common cold coronaviruses. Only a small number of convalescent patients were included, and no early post-infection timepoints were available, which limited the study. Marked clonal contraction was observed in both infection-induced and vaccine-induced clones at late post-vaccination timepoints, consistent with waning T cell responses.

The sequence came from a human donor who received a COVID-19 vaccine. The sample here was CD4+ T cells from PBMCs cultured with HCoV-229E spike peptides, taken after COVID-19 vaccination. The cell subset or site label corresponds to: HCoV-229E spike overlapping peptide pool stimulation. The chain couples TRBV19 to TRBJ2-1, with TRBD1 matching 7 junction bases. In nucleotide form, the sequence is TGTGCCAGCACCGTCAGGACAGGCGTTTCGTACAATGAGCAGTTCTTC. It translates as CASTVRTGVSYNEQFF.